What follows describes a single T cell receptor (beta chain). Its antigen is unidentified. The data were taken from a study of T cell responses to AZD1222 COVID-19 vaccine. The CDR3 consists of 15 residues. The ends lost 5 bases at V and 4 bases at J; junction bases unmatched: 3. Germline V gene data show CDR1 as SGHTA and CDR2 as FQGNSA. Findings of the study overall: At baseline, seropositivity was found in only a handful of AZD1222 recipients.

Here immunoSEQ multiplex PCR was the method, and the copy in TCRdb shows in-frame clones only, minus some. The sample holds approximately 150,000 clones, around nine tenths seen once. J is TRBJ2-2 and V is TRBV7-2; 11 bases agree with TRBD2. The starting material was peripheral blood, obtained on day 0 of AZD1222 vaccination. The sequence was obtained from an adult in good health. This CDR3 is CASSLSGGGTGELFF. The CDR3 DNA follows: TGTGCCAGCAGCCTTAGCGGGGGGGGCACCGGGGAGCTGTTTTTT.